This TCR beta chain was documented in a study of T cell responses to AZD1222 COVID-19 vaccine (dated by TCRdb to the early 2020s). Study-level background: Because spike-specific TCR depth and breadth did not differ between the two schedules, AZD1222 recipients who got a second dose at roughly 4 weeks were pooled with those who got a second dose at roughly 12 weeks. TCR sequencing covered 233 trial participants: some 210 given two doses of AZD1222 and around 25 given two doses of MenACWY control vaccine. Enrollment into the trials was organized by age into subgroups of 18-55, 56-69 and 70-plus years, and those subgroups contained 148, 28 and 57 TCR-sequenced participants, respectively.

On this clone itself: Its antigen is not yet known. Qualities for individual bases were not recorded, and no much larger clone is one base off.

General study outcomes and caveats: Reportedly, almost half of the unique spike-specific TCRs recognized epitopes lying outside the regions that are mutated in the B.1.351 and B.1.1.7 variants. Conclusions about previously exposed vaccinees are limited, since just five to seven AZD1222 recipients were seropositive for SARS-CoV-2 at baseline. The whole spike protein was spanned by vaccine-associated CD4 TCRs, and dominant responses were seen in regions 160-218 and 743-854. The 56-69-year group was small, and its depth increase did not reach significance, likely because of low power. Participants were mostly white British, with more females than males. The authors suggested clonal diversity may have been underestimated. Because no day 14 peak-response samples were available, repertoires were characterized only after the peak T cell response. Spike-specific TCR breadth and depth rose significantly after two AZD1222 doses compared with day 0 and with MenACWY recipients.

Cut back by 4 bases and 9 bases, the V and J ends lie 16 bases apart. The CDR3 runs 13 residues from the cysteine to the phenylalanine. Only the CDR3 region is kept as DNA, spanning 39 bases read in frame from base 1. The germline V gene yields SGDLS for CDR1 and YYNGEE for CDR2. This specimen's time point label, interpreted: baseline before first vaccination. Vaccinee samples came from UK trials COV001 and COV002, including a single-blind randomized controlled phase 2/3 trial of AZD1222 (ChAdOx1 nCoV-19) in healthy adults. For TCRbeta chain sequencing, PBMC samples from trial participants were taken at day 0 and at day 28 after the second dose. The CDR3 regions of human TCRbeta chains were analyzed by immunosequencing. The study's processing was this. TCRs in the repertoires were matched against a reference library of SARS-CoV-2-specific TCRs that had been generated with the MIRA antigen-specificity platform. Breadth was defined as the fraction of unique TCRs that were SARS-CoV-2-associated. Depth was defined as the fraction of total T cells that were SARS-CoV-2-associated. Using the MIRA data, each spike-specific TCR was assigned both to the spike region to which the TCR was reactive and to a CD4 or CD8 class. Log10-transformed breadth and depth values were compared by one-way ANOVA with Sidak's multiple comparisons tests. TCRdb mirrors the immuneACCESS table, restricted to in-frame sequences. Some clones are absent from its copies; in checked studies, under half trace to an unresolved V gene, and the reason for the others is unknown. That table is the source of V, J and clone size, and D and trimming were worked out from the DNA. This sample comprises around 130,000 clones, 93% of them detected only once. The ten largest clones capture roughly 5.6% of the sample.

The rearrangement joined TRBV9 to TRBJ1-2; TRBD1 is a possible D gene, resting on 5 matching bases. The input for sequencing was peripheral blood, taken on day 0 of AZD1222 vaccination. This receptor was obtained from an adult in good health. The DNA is TGTGCCAGCAGCTCATCCAGGGAGCGAAGCTACACCTTC. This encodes CASSSSRERSYTF.